These 21 T cell receptor delta chains came from one sample sequenced in a study of human gamma delta and Vdelta1 T cells. TCRdb re-called the PCR reads through CATT. The sample consists of more than 5,000 delta-chain clones, roughly 40% of them appearing once. No cognate antigen is known for these TCRs. What was sequenced was Vdelta1 gamma-delta T cells from blood grown in culture (DOT cells). These receptor sequences come from a human donor in good health.

This chain connects TRDV1 to TRDJ1; 7 bases are a match to TRDD3. Germline loops: CDR1 TSWWSYY, CDR2 QGS. J gave up 0 bases and V 5 bases, and 27 bases lay outside the gene matches. The length of the CDR3 is 22 residues. The CDR3 region has the DNA TGTGCTCTTGGGAACCATAGACAGAGGGTGAACCTGGGGGTACTGTACACCGATAAACTCATCTTT. Protein product: CALGNHRQRVNLGVLYTDKLIF.

This chain uses TRDV1 with TRDJ2; D may be TRDD3 (6 bases). Trimming cost V 7 bases and J 4 bases, with 37 bases left between them. CDR3 length: 22 amino acids. The germline CDR1 and CDR2 sequences are TSWWSYY and QGS. Written as DNA, the CDR3 is TGTGCTCTTGCCCCTGGGGCTACCCTCCAACCCTTTGATCCTCCAACGACAGCACAACTCTTCTTT. The encoded protein is CALAPGATLQPFDPPTTAQLFF.

In its sample, this clone is large. Other DNA sequences from this sample encode an identical CDR3 as well. The chain combines TRDV1 with TRDJ1; 8 bases are shared with TRDD3. Germline V CDR1 and CDR2: TSWWSYY, QGS. Trimming took 0 bases from V and 0 from J; bases not matched to a gene: 6. CDR3 length: 17 amino acids. DNA of the CDR3: TGTGCTCTTGGGGAACTACTGGGATACGCGAACACCGATAAACTCATCTTT. Its protein product is CALGELLGYANTDKLIF.

This clone was detected only a few times. V gene TRDV1 combines with J gene TRDJ1; 8 nucleotides line up with TRDD3. CDR1 and CDR2 from the germline V gene are TSWWSYY and QGS. The V segment lost 1 base and the J segment 5 bases; nucleotides outside the gene matches: 24. The CDR3 has 21 residues. The CDR3: CALGEPPIPLLMGDGGDKLIF. CDR3 coding DNA: TGTGCTCTTGGGGAACCCCCCATACCCCTATTGATGGGGGATGGGGGGGATAAACTCATCTTT.

V gene TRDV1 combines with J gene TRDJ1; maybe TRDD3 (7 bases). V was cut by 5 bases and J by 0 bases, with 31 bases left in between. This CDR3 contains 21 residues. Germline CDR1 is TSWWSYY and CDR2 is QGS. The CDR3 is CALGSPPFLVTGAAYTDKLIF. CDR3 DNA: TGTGCTCTTGGGAGCCCTCCTTTCCTAGTTACTGGGGCAGCATACACCGATAAACTCATCTTT.

Notes on this clone: A much larger clone differs by one base, so this may be a read error. Other DNA variants within this sample encode the same CDR3. This chain connects TRDV1 to TRDJ1; 13 nucleotides match TRDD3. J lost 3 bases, V lost 5 bases, and 30 bases had no gene match. This CDR3 is 24 amino acids long. The germline gives CDR1 TSWWSYY, CDR2 QGS. CDR3 in amino acids: CALGPSRPSTAADWGIRRADKLIF. CDR3 DNA sequence: TGTGCTCTTGGGCCCTCCCGGCCCTCAACTGCTGCTGACTGGGGGATACGACGGGCCGATAAACTCATCTTT.

The chain recombines TRDV1 with TRDJ1; TRDD2 is a possible D gene (5 bases). From germline, CDR1 is TSWWSYY and CDR2 QGS. CDR3 size: 15 residues. The V and J ends lost 1 base and 3 bases respectively, with 12 bases between them. DNA of the CDR3: TGTGCTCTTGGGGAACGTCCTAAAAAGGCCGATAAACTCATCTTT. As protein: CALGERPKKADKLIF.

Remarks on this clone: A much bigger clone sits one base away, suggesting this may be a read error. This rearrangement joins TRDV1 to TRDJ1; D perhaps matches TRDD3 (6 bases). Deletions cut 5 bases from V and 0 bases from J, with 31 bases between. Germline values: CDR1 TSWWSYY, CDR2 QGS. This CDR3 has 21 residues. DNA of the CDR3: TGTGCTCTTGGGCGCCTTGAATTCACTGGGAGATATCTCCCGTACACCGATAAACTCATCTTT. Translating gives CALGRLEFTGRYLPYTDKLIF.

The chain recombines TRAV29/DV5 with TRDJ1; the D gene could be TRDD2 or TRDD3 (5 bases each). Trimming shortened V by 4 bases and J by 0 bases, and 31 bases separated the two germline ends. The germline V gene has CDR1 NSMFDY and CDR2 ISSIKDK. This CDR3 contains 20 residues. The CDR3 nucleotides are TGTGCAGCAGCCCGAGGGGCCTACGTTGAAGGATATCGGTACACCGATAAACTCATCTTT. This codes for CAAARGAYVEGYRYTDKLIF.

This chain links TRDV1 with TRDJ1; 8 bases map to TRDD3. The trim removed 5 bases at V and 2 bases at J, leaving 7 bases unmatched. The CDR3 has 15 amino acids. Per the germline V gene, CDR1 is TSWWSYY and CDR2 is QGS. The CDR3 nucleotides are TGTGCTCTTGGGCCCCCCAGGGGGATAACCGATAAACTCATCTTT. Translation: CALGPPRGITDKLIF.

This clone was detected only once. This may be a read error: a much more frequent sequence differs by one nucleotide. V usage is TRDV1 and J usage is TRDJ1; TRDD3 agrees at 10 bases. CDR1 TSWWSYY and CDR2 QGS come from the germline V gene. After removal of 3 bases from V and 1 base from J, the junction contained 26 bases not matched to a gene. This CDR3 spans 23 amino acids. The CDR3: CALGEFRFTTGGFPISITDKLIF. Here the CDR3 DNA reads TGTGCTCTTGGGGAGTTTCGTTTTACCACTGGGGGATTCCCCATATCAATCACCGATAAACTCATCTTT.

This clone has more than one count but fewer than ten. The chain links TRDV1 to TRDJ1; 11 nucleotides match TRDD3. Trimming removed 4 bases from V and 3 bases from J; junction bases left unmatched: 16. Germline lookup yields CDR1 TSWWSYY and CDR2 QGS. This CDR3 is built from 19 residues. CDR3 nucleotides: TGTGCTCTTGGGGCCTTCGCCGTCTGGGGGATACCTTCGGCCGATAAACTCATCTTT. Translated: CALGAFAVWGIPSADKLIF.

The V call is TRDV1, the J call TRDJ1; the D gene is possibly TRDD3 (5 bases). V dropped 5 bases and J dropped 0 bases, with 16 bases sitting between them. Germline assignment: CDR1 TSWWSYY and CDR2 QGS. The CDR3 sequence is 16 residues long. The CDR3 DNA sequence: TGTGCTCTTGGGCCTCTCTACAAGGGATACACCGATAAACTCATCTTT. The encoded protein is CALGPLYKGYTDKLIF.

This chain uses TRDV1 with TRDJ1, with 13 bases lining up with TRDD3. The CDR3 loop spans 19 amino acids. CDR1 and CDR2 (germline): TSWWSYY, QGS. V lost 4 bases to trimming and J lost 2 bases; unmatched junction nucleotides: 13. The CDR3 coding sequence is TGTGCTCTTGGGGCCACCTATCCGAACTGGGGGATACGTACCGATAAACTCATCTTT. It translates to CALGATYPNWGIRTDKLIF.

This chain links TRDV1 with TRDJ1, with 10 bases lining up with TRDD3. In germline, CDR1 is TSWWSYY, CDR2 QGS. The CDR3 covers 18 residues. V was pared by 7 bases and J by 3 bases, with 17 bases of the junction left unmatched. The CDR3 here is CALAPGTGGFKGADKLIF. DNA of the CDR3: TGTGCTCTTGCCCCTGGTACTGGGGGATTTAAGGGCGCCGATAAACTCATCTTT.

This clone has more than one count but fewer than ten. The chain combines TRDV1 with TRDJ1, with D hard to call. V lost 2 bases and J lost 2, with 15 bases in between. Germline CDR1 TSWWSYY, CDR2 QGS. This CDR3 spans 16 amino acids. The CDR3 protein is CALGECKGTGTDKLIF. CDR3 DNA: TGTGCTCTTGGGGAATGTAAAGGGACGGGAACCGATAAACTCATCTTT.

In the case of this clone: A much larger clone sits a single nucleotide away, making a read error possible. The V gene is TRDV1, the J gene TRDJ1, with 10 bases matching TRDD3. CDR3 length equals 23 residues. Germline assignment: CDR1 TSWWSYY and CDR2 QGS. Trimming took 2 bases from V and 3 from J; bases not matched to a gene: 27. In nucleotides, the CDR3 is TGTGCTCTTGGGGAAACACTATCTTCTCCACCAAGGGGCTACTGGGGGATGCCCGATAAACTCATCTTT. This encodes CALGETLSSPPRGYWGMPDKLIF.

This clone was seen more than once but under ten times. The rearrangement uses TRDV1 and TRDJ1; 10 bases match TRDD3. The V gene's germline CDR1 is TSWWSYY and CDR2 QGS. This CDR3 comprises 21 residues. The junction had 23 bases not matched to a gene; V was cut back by 4 bases and J by 3 bases. The CDR3 region is CALGGIFGWPPVGDTPDKLIF. In nucleotides, the CDR3 is TGTGCTCTTGGGGGGATCTTCGGCTGGCCCCCGGTGGGGGATACCCCCGATAAACTCATCTTT.

V and J are TRDV1 and TRDJ1; TRDD3 is a possible D gene (5 bases). The CDR3 covers 19 residues. V was cut by 0 bases and J by 0 bases, with 20 bases left in between. CDR1 TSWWSYY and CDR2 QGS come from the germline V gene. DNA of the CDR3: TGTGCTCTTGGGGAACTTTCTGCACCTCCTGCGGGGGACACCGATAAACTCATCTTT. Translation gives CALGELSAPPAGDTDKLIF.

This clone was seen only a few times. The chain is built from TRDV1 and TRDJ1; D not certain. The CDR3 runs 18 residues. With 0 bases removed from V and 11 bases from J, the gap between germline ends came to 28 bases. Germline loops: CDR1 TSWWSYY, CDR2 QGS. The chain's CDR3 is CALGELVGRSTSKVLLIF. The CDR3 nucleotides are TGTGCTCTTGGGGAACTAGTTGGGCGTTCAACATCGAAGGTACTCCTCATCTTT.

In this sample, this clone turned up a few times. The chain couples TRDV1 to TRDJ1, with 7 bases aligning to TRDD3. CDR1 is TSWWSYY, CDR2 QGS, per germline. This CDR3 contains 21 residues. V lost 3 bases and J lost 0; bases outside the gene matches: 22. The chain's CDR3 is CALGDSLPLIGWGKYTDKLIF. CDR3 sequence (DNA): TGTGCTCTTGGGGACTCGCTTCCCCTCATAGGGTGGGGGAAATACACCGATAAACTCATCTTT.